Presented here are 15 T cell receptor beta chains from one specimen sequenced in a study of Ad26.COV2.S vaccination and SARS-CoV-2 variants. The method was immunoSEQ multiplex PCR; TCRdb's version includes in-frame clones alone and lacks a portion of them. There are about 370,000 clones in the sample; about 85% occur only once, and approximately 3.7% lies in the top ten. Treatment in this sample: about 20 received Ad26.COV2.S at low or high dose, single or two shots; about 5 received placebo; per-sample allocation not given. Collection of samples fell on day 63 after the first vaccine or placebo injection. The sample in question was peripheral blood, obtained in a trial of Ad26.COV2.S vaccine versus placebo. All receptors come from a person between 18 and 65 years old who received the Ad26.COV2.S COVID-19 vaccine or a placebo.

The chain couples TRBV15 to TRBJ1-1; no clear D. Trimming left V 5 bases short and J 0 bases short, with 13 bases between. Germline loops: CDR1 LNHNV, CDR2 YYDKDF (reference sequence). This CDR3 region has 15 residues. The CDR3 nucleotides read TGTGCCACCAGCCCTAGGGTCCAGGTGAACACTGAAGCTTTCTTT. It specifies CATSPRVQVNTEAFF.

The V call is TRBV5-1, the J call TRBJ2-1, with D unresolved. This CDR3 region has 13 residues. Trimming took 7 bases from V and 5 from J, leaving 13 bases between them. Germline V CDR1 and CDR2: SGHRS, YFSETQ. The CDR3 coding sequence is TGCGCCAGCGGAACGGGTTTCGACAATGAGCAGTTCTTC. The encoded protein is CASGTGFDNEQFF.

The rearrangement links TRBV5-1 to TRBJ2-2, with D possibly TRBD1 on 6 matching bases. CDR1 SGHRS and CDR2 YFSETQ come from the germline V gene. The CDR3 is 16 amino acids. The ends were cut back, 0 bases at V and 5 bases at J, with 14 bases in the middle. CDR3 nucleotide sequence: TGCGCCAGCAGCTTGGCCTTGGACAGAGAAACCGGGGAGCTGTTTTTT. This translates into CASSLALDRETGELFF.

CDR3 in DNA: TGTGCCAGTATGCCGGTCGGGGGCACTGAAGCTTTCTTT. Translated: CASMPVGGTEAFF. The rearrangement uses TRBV19 and TRBJ1-1, with D perhaps TRBD1 (5 bases). The CDR3 length is 13 residues. Trimming cost V 7 bases and J 4 bases, with 13 bases left between them. Germline V gives CDR1 LNHDA, CDR2 SQIVND (reference sequence).

This chain joins TRBV15 and TRBJ2-7; tentative D call: TRBD2 (5 bases). Trimming stripped 2 bases from V and 6 bases from J, with 17 bases between. CDR1 is LNHNV, CDR2 YYDKDF, per germline (reference sequence). The CDR3 extends over 15 amino acids. CDR3 residues: CATSRNRQLEGEQYF. CDR3 nucleotides: TGTGCCACCAGCAGAAATCGGCAACTAGAAGGCGAGCAGTACTTC.

The chain carries TRBV25-1 and TRBJ1-3, with D unresolved. V was shortened by 3 bases and J by 3 bases, with 12 bases between the two germline ends. This CDR3 has 15 amino acids. Germline lookup yields CDR1 MGHDK and CDR2 SYGVNS. The CDR3 DNA sequence: TGTGCCAGCAGTGATGAAGGTTCCATTGGAAACACCATATATTTT. It codes for CASSDEGSIGNTIYF.

This rearrangement joins TRBV27 to TRBJ2-1, with 13 bases matching TRBD2. Unmatched junction bases numbered 5, after V lost 8 bases and J lost 4 bases. Germline V gives CDR1 MNHEY, CDR2 SMNVEV (reference sequence). The CDR3 is 15 amino acids. CDR3 in DNA: TGTGCCAGCCGGAGACTAGCGGGGGGATACAATGAGCAGTTCTTC. It translates to CASRRLAGGYNEQFF.

The rearrangement links TRBV5-4 to TRBJ2-1; D remains unclear. The CDR3 spans 16 residues. Trimming pared 0 bases from V and 2 bases from J, leaving 12 bases between. Per germline, CDR1 SGHNT and CDR2 YYREEE (reference sequence). The CDR3 loop reads CASSLARLGPYNEQFF. CDR3 coding DNA: TGTGCCAGCAGCTTGGCCCGTCTAGGGCCCTACAATGAGCAGTTCTTC.

The sample holds one count of this clone. The J gene is TRBJ1-2, the V gene TRBV12-5; 7 nucleotides match TRBD1. V dropped 1 base and J dropped 3; count of bases not matched to a gene: 2. This CDR3 is 14 amino acids long. From germline, CDR1 is LGHNT and CDR2 FRNRAP. The DNA of the CDR3 is TGTGCTAGTGGTTTGGCCGGGACAGACTATGGCTACACCTTC. Translating it yields CASGLAGTDYGYTF.

The chain links TRBV6-2 or TRBV6-3 to TRBJ1-3; D remains ambiguous. The CDR3 contains 15 residues. From germline, CDR1 is MNHEY and CDR2 SVGEGT. Trimming cost V 2 bases and J 3 bases, with 11 bases left between them. In DNA, the CDR3 is TGTGCCAGCAGTTACGAAAATTTAGTTGGAAACACCATATATTTT. Its translation: CASSYENLVGNTIYF.

V is TRBV19 and J is TRBJ2-5; 9 bases are a match to TRBD2. With V trimmed by 6 bases and J by 5 bases, 7 bases remained unmatched. The CDR3 is made up of 14 amino acids. CDR1 and CDR2 from the germline V gene are LNHDA and SQIVND (reference sequence). CDR3 DNA: TGTGCCAGTAGAAGCGGGGGGCCGGAGGAGACCCAGTACTTC. Its translation: CASRSGGPEETQYF.

A single count supports this clone. The rearrangement links TRBV6-2 or TRBV6-3 to TRBJ2-1; 10 bases agree with TRBD2. The germline CDR1 and CDR2 sequences are MNHEY and SVGEGT. The V gene end was trimmed by 6 bases and the J gene end by 5 bases; junction bases not matched to a gene: 7. The length of the CDR3 is 15 residues. The CDR3 nucleotides are TGTGCCAGCAGCGTCAGCGGGGGGGCCCACAATGAGCAGTTCTTC. As protein: CASSVSGGAHNEQFF.

The chain uses TRBV3-1 (or the pseudogene TRBV3-2) and TRBJ2-1, with a possible D match to TRBD2 (5 bases). The CDR3 has 12 residues. Trimming took off 4 bases at V and 7 bases at J, with 8 bases between the two ends. From germline, CDR1 is LGHDT and CDR2 YNNKEL (reference sequence). The CDR3 nucleotides are TGTGCCAGCAGCCTTACTAGAAATGAGCAGTTCTTC. Translated, it gives CASSLTRNEQFF.

The chain employs TRBV29-1 and TRBJ2-5; D gene uncertain. V shed 2 bases and J shed 2 bases, with 6 bases lying between them. Germline assignment: CDR1 SQVTM and CDR2 ANQGSEA. There are 12 residues in the CDR3. The CDR3 coding sequence is TGCAGCGTTGAAAGGCAACAAGAGACCCAGTACTTC. It encodes CSVERQQETQYF.

V usage is TRBV19 and J usage is TRBJ2-2; 8 bases map to TRBD1. V shed 6 bases and J 8 bases; nucleotides not matched to a gene: 2. In germline, CDR1 is LNHDA, CDR2 SQIVND (reference sequence). The CDR3 has 12 amino acids. DNA for the CDR3: TGTGCCAGTAGAGGACAGGGAGGGGAGCTGTTTTTT. This codes for CASRGQGGELFF.